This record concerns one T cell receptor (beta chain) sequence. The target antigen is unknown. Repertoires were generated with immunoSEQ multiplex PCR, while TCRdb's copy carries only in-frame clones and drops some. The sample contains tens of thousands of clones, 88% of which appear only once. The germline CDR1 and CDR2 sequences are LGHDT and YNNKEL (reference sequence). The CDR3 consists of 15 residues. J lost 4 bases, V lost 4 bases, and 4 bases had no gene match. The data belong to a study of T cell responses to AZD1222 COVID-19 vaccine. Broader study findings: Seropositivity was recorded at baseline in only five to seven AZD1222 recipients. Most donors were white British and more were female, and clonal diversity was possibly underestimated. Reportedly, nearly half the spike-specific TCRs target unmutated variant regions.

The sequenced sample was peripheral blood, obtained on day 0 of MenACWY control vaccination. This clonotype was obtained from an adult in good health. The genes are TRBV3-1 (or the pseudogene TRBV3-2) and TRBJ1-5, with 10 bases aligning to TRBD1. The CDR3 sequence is CASSPTGGKNQPQHF. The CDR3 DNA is TGTGCCAGCAGCCCGACAGGGGGCAAGAATCAGCCCCAGCATTTT.